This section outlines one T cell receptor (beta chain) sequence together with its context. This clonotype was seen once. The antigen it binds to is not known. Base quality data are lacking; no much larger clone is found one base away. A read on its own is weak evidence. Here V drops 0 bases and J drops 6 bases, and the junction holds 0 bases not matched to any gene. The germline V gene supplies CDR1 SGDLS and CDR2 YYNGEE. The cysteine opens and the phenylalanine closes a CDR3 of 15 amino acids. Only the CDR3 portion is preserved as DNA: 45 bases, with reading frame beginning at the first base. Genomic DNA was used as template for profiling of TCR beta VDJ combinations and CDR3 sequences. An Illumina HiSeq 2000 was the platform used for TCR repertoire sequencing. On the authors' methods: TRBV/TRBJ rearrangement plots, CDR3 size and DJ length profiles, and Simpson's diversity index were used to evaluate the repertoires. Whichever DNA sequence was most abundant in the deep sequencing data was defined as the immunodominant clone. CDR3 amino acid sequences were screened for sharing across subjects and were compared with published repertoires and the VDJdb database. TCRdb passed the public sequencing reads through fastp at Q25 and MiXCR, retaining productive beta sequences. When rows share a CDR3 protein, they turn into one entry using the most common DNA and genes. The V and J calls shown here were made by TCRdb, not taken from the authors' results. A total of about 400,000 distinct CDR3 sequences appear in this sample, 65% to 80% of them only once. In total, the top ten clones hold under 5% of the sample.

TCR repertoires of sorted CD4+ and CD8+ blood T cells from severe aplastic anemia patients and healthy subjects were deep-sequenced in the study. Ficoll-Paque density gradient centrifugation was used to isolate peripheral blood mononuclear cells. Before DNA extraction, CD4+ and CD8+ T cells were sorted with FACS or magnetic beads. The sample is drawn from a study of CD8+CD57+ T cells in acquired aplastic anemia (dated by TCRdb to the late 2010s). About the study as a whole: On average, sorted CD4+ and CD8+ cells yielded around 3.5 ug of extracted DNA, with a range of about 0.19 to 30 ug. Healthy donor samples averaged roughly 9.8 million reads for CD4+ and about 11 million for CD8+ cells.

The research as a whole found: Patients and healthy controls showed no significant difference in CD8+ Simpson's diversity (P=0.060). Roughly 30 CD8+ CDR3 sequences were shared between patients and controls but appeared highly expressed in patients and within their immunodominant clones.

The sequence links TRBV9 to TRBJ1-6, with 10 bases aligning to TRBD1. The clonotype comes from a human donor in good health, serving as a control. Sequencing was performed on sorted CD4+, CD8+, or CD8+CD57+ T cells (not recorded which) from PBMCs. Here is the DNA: TGTGCCAGCAGCGTAGGGACAGGGGGTAATTCACCCCTCCACTTT. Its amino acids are CASSVGTGGNSPLHF.